A selection of T cell receptor beta chains follows, all from one sample in a study of identical twins. TCRdb re-analysed the 5' RACE reads in MiXCR, keeping a single row per CDR3 protein. Altogether 700,000 or so distinct CDR3 sequences are present, 21% being singletons, with the ten largest covering 4.3%. These data were likewise used in another study, on T cells expressing NK-cell markers.

Sequencing input: PBMCs. The receptors stem from a woman younger than 30 in good health. The CDR3 runs from the conserved cysteine through the conserved F or W. Fields, in order: V gene, clone size, J gene, D gene, CDR3 protein, CDR3 DNA. D genes are given only for firm matches. For some rows the clone size is stated as once, few or many, or as a class when expanded; others skip it.

v_gene: TRBV20-1; abundance: few; j_gene: TRBJ2-3; d_gene: TRBD2; CDR3aa: CSAPSGVTNWGDTQYF; CDR3nt: TGCAGTGCCCCGAGCGGGGTTACCAACTGGGGAGATACGCAGTATTTT
v_gene: TRBV6-2/TRBV6-3; abundance: few; j_gene: TRBJ2-1; d_gene: TRBD2; CDR3aa: CASSYGTSGGNEFF; CDR3nt: TGTGCCAGCAGTTACGGGACTAGCGGGGGAAATGAGTTCTTC
v_gene: TRBV20-1; abundance: few; j_gene: TRBJ2-1; d_gene: TRBD2; CDR3aa: CSALTGLAGGSSYNEQFF; CDR3nt: TGCAGTGCTCTCACGGGACTAGCGGGGGGGAGCTCCTACAATGAGCAGTTCTTC
v_gene: TRBV20-1; abundance: many; j_gene: TRBJ2-1; d_gene: TRBD2; CDR3aa: CSPSGSSYNEQFF; CDR3nt: TGCAGTCCTAGCGGGAGCTCCTACAATGAGCAGTTCTTC
v_gene: TRBV6-2/TRBV6-3; abundance: few; j_gene: TRBJ2-6; d_gene: TRBD1; CDR3aa: CASNPEGFRDRAISGANVLTF; CDR3nt: TGTGCCAGCAATCCCGAGGGTTTCAGGGACAGGGCAATCTCTGGGGCCAACGTCCTGACTTTC
v_gene: TRBV7-2; abundance: .; j_gene: TRBJ2-4; d_gene: .; CDR3aa: CASSLGPGDIQYF; CDR3nt: TGTGCCAGCAGCTTGGGCCCGGGGGACATTCAGTACTTC
v_gene: TRBV20-1; abundance: many; j_gene: TRBJ1-1; d_gene: .; CDR3aa: CSARGDGGNTEAFF; CDR3nt: TGCAGTGCTAGAGGAGATGGGGGGAACACTGAAGCTTTCTTT
v_gene: TRBV7-3; abundance: .; j_gene: TRBJ2-1; d_gene: .; CDR3aa: CASSPNALGDEQFF; CDR3nt: TGTGCCAGCAGCCCCAACGCGTTGGGGGATGAGCAGTTCTTC
v_gene: TRBV6-2/TRBV6-3; abundance: once; j_gene: TRBJ1-2; d_gene: .; CDR3aa: CASGCKTPGGYTF; CDR3nt: TGTGCCAGTGGATGCAAGACACCAGGCGGCTACACCTTC
v_gene: TRBV7-2; abundance: .; j_gene: TRBJ2-6; d_gene: .; CDR3aa: CASSKGQGLVLTF; CDR3nt: TGTGCCAGCAGCAAGGGACAAGGGCTCGTCCTGACTTTC
v_gene: TRBV7-2; abundance: .; j_gene: TRBJ2-1; d_gene: TRBD2; CDR3aa: CASSPRTSGGDNEQFF; CDR3nt: TGTGCCAGCAGCCCCCGGACTAGCGGGGGAGACAATGAGCAGTTCTTC
v_gene: TRBV10-3; abundance: .; j_gene: TRBJ2-4; d_gene: .; CDR3aa: CAISDGGLAKNIQYF; CDR3nt: TGTGCCATCAGTGATGGGGGTTTAGCCAAAAACATTCAGTACTTC
v_gene: TRBV5-1; abundance: few; j_gene: TRBJ2-5; d_gene: TRBD2; CDR3aa: CASSYGLAGLKRKETQYF; CDR3nt: TGCGCCAGCAGCTATGGACTAGCGGGACTGAAGCGTAAAGAGACCCAGTACTTC
v_gene: TRBV7-2; abundance: .; j_gene: TRBJ2-6; d_gene: .; CDR3aa: CASSLDGTSGANVLTF; CDR3nt: TGTGCCAGCAGCTTAGACGGGACCTCTGGGGCCAACGTCCTGACTTTC
v_gene: TRBV29-1; abundance: .; j_gene: TRBJ1-1; d_gene: .; CDR3aa: CSAAGTNTEAFF; CDR3nt: TGCAGCGCCGCCGGGACGAACACTGAAGCTTTCTTT
v_gene: TRBV7-9; abundance: few; j_gene: TRBJ2-3; d_gene: TRBD2; CDR3aa: CASSLVSGGASDTQYF; CDR3nt: TGTGCCAGCAGCTTAGTTTCGGGGGGGGCCTCGGATACGCAGTATTTT
v_gene: TRBV27; abundance: many; j_gene: TRBJ2-2; d_gene: .; CDR3aa: CASSSLRSPGELFF; CDR3nt: TGTGCCAGCAGTTCCCTTCGGTCGCCCGGGGAGCTGTTTTTT
v_gene: TRBV24-1; abundance: .; j_gene: TRBJ2-1; d_gene: .; CDR3aa: CATSDLSLEQFF; CDR3nt: TGTGCCACCAGTGATTTGAGCCTTGAGCAGTTCTTC
v_gene: TRBV12-3/TRBV12-4; abundance: .; j_gene: TRBJ2-1; d_gene: TRBD1; CDR3aa: CASSSGGPSSYNEQFF; CDR3nt: TGTGCCAGCAGTTCAGGGGGCCCAAGCTCCTACAATGAGCAGTTCTTC
v_gene: TRBV7-8; abundance: .; j_gene: TRBJ2-3; d_gene: TRBD2; CDR3aa: CASRPSGRATDTQYF; CDR3nt: TGTGCCAGCAGACCTAGCGGGAGGGCCACAGATACGCAGTATTTT